One and the same sample provided the 8 T cell receptor beta chains below, sequenced in a study of T cell responses to AZD1222 COVID-19 vaccine. The table came from immunoSEQ multiplex PCR; TCRdb's copy has only in-frame clones and leaves some out. Found here are over 85,000 clones, 70% to 90% of them singletons; the top ten hold around 16%. The source material was peripheral blood, sampled 28 days after the second AZD1222 dose. These TCRs come from an adult who received the AZD1222 COVID-19 vaccine.

The rearrangement joins TRBV10-2 to TRBJ1-5; maybe TRBD1 (6 bases). Trimming removed 0 bases from V and 3 bases from J, with 15 bases in between. The V gene's germline CDR1 is WSHSY and CDR2 SAAADI. The CDR3 sequence is 17 residues long. The CDR3 DNA follows: TGCGCCAGCAGTGAGTCGAACAGGGTCGCCGTCAATCAGCCCCAGCATTTT. This codes for CASSESNRVAVNQPQHF.

This chain joins TRBV28 and TRBJ1-1; D call uncertain. The CDR3 contains 12 residues. V was shortened by 4 bases and J by 1 base, with 4 bases between the two germline ends. The germline CDR1 and CDR2 sequences are MDHEN and SYDVKM. The CDR3 loop is CASSSENTEAFF. The CDR3 DNA is TGTGCCAGCAGTTCAGAGAACACTGAAGCTTTCTTT.

This clone was detected only a few times. The CDR3 DNA reads as TGCGCCAGCCGGCGAAGCACAGATACGCAGTATTTT. Its translation is CASRRSTDTQYF. The chain recombines TRBV10-2 with TRBJ2-3; no reliable D call. CDR3 length equals 12 residues. The V end lost 8 bases, the J end lost 0 bases, and 6 bases lay between the germline ends. Per the germline V gene, CDR1 is WSHSY and CDR2 is SAAADI.

The V and J genes are TRBV2 and TRBJ2-7; D tentatively reads TRBD1 or TRBD2 (5 bases each). Germline values: CDR1 SNHLY, CDR2 FYNNEI. V was clipped by 10 bases and J by 6 bases, with 22 bases between them. CDR3 length: 14 amino acids. This CDR3 reads CAIPGRGEKGEQYF. DNA of the CDR3: TGTGCCATTCCGGGACGAGGGGAAAAGGGCGAGCAGTACTTC.

This clone turned up a few times. The chain is built from TRBV11-2 and TRBJ1-1; D not resolved. CDR3 length: 16 residues. CDR1 is SGHAT and CDR2 is FQNNGV in the germline V gene. V shed 4 bases and J shed 1 base, with 16 bases lying between them. CDR3 sequence (DNA): TGTGCCAGCAGCTCCGCGGACGCGGCGGGGAACACTGAAGCTTTCTTT. It encodes CASSSADAAGNTEAFF.

The V call is TRBV7-2, the J call TRBJ2-5, with no clear D. Germline V lookup: CDR1 SGHTA, CDR2 FQGNSA. The CDR3 has 12 residues. V lost 5 bases and J 7 bases, leaving 11 bases between the germline ends. The CDR3 DNA reads TGTGCCAGCAGCCTGAGAGGTGGGACCCAGTACTTC. Translated: CASSLRGGTQYF.

The table lists this clone with a few counts. The chain is built from TRBV3-1 (or the pseudogene TRBV3-2) and TRBJ2-5; 8 bases match TRBD1. The CDR3 spans 15 residues. The V gene's germline CDR1 is LGHDT and CDR2 YNNKEL (reference sequence). J lost 8 bases, V lost 5 bases, and 13 bases had no gene match. CDR3 in DNA: TGTGCCAGCAGCGCAACGGACAGGGTCCGGGCAACCCAGTACTTC. Translated: CASSATDRVRATQYF.

The chain links TRBV18 to TRBJ1-1, with TRBD1 as a possible D gene (5 bases). CDR3 length equals 14 residues. Germline-derived CDR1 and CDR2 are KGHSH and LQKENI. V was pared by 6 bases and J by 5 bases, with 16 bases between. The CDR3 DNA reads as TGTGCCAGCTCCCGAGCCCCTTGGGGGACTGAAGCTTTCTTT. Its protein product is CASSRAPWGTEAFF.